A selection of T cell receptor beta chains follows, all from one sample in a study of human T cells and chemical hapten exposure. TCRdb recomputed calls from the RACE reads with MiXCR, one row per CDR3 protein. There are approximately 320,000 distinct CDR3 sequences in the sample; around 5.5% occur only once, and about 8.2% lies in the top ten. The specimen comprised whole blood, sampled in connection with sensitization to the hapten diphenylcyclopropenone (DPC). The receptor set was obtained from a woman aged 18-29 years with alopecia areata. Some clones in this sample may be carry-over from other donors' samples. Both conserved end residues are part of each CDR3. Fields, in order: V gene, J gene, clone size, D gene, CDR3 DNA, CDR3 protein. D genes are given only for firm matches. The size of a clone is reported for some rows only, either as once, few or many, or as a class for expanded clones.

>TRBV20-1|TRBJ2-5|many|-
TGCAGTGCAGGGCAAGAGACCCAGTACTTC
CSAGQETQYF
>TRBV20-1|TRBJ1-6|-|-
TGCAGCGCTAGCTCGGACATAGATAATTCACCCCTCCACTTT
CSASSDIDNSPLHF
>TRBV6-2/TRBV6-3|TRBJ1-1|many|TRBD1
TGTGCCAGCAGTTATTCCGGGACAGGAGCTAATATGAACACTGAAGCTTTCTTT
CASSYSGTGANMNTEAFF
>TRBV25-1|TRBJ2-1|-|-
TGTGCCAGCAGTGCTGCCGGGACAAAGCAGTTCTTC
CASSAAGTKQFF
>TRBV12-3/TRBV12-4|TRBJ1-5|many|-
TGTGCCAGCAGCCTTGCGGCCCGGAGCCAGCATTTT
CASSLAARSQHF
>TRBV7-6|TRBJ1-3|many|-
TGTGCCAGCAGCCGCGGGGCGGGGCACTCTGGAAACACCATATATTTT
CASSRGAGHSGNTIYF
>TRBV7-9|TRBJ1-2|many|-
TGTGCCAGCAGCTTAGTTGTCAGGGGAAATGGCTACACCTTC
CASSLVVRGNGYTF
>TRBV11-1|TRBJ2-3|many|-
TGTGCCAGCAGCTCGAACAGAGAAAGCACAGATACGCAGTATTTT
CASSSNRESTDTQYF
>TRBV24-1|TRBJ2-7|many|-
TGTGCCACCAGTGACTCGCTGGACGGATCTAATCCCTACGAGCAGTACTTC
CATSDSLDGSNPYEQYF
>TRBV29-1|TRBJ1-2|-|-
TGCAGCGTTGAAGACAGTTACTATGGCTACACCTTC
CSVEDSYYGYTF
>TRBV28|TRBJ1-2|-|-
TGTGCCAGTACCCGAAATCTGGGGGATGGCTACACCTTC
CASTRNLGDGYTF
>TRBV9|TRBJ2-2|few|-
TGTGCCAGCAGGTGGATGACGGACACCGGGGAGCTGTTTTTT
CASRWMTDTGELFF
>TRBV7-2|TRBJ2-1|-|-
TGTGCCAGCAGCTTAGGACTTACCACCTACAATGAGCAGTTCTTC
CASSLGLTTYNEQFF
>TRBV5-6|TRBJ1-2|many|TRBD1
TGTGCCAGCAGCCGGGACAGAGACTATGGCTACACCTTC
CASSRDRDYGYTF
>TRBV28|TRBJ2-3|many|TRBD2
TGTGCCAGCAGTATGGCTAGCGGGGCGATCACAGATACGCAGTATTTT
CASSMASGAITDTQYF
>TRBV6-5|TRBJ2-1|few|TRBD1
TGTGCCAGCAGTCGGACAGGGATAACTGAGCAGTTCTTC
CASSRTGITEQFF
>TRBV27|TRBJ2-5|few|-
TGTGCCAGCAGTCCCCCGGGCTTGAAGACCCAGTACTTC
CASSPPGLKTQYF
>TRBV20-1|TRBJ2-2|few|TRBD1
TGCAGTGCTCAGACAGGGACGAACACCGGGGAGCTGTTTTTT
CSAQTGTNTGELFF
>TRBV28|TRBJ1-6|many|TRBD1
TGTGCCAGCAGTCCGGGACAGGTTAGGGCACCCCTCCACTTT
CASSPGQVRAPLHF
>TRBV27|TRBJ1-4|-|-
TGTGCCAGCAGTTTATATCCCCCCCCAGATCTCAATGAAAAACTGTTTTTT
CASSLYPPPDLNEKLFF
>TRBV5-5|TRBJ2-7|-|-
TGTGCCAGCAGCTTGGGGACCGTCGGTTTTAGCTCCTACGAGCAGTACTTC
CASSLGTVGFSSYEQYF
>TRBV3-1|TRBJ2-1|few|TRBD2
TGTGCCAGCAGCCCTCGTCCTAGCGGGGGGCAGGGTGAGCAGTTCTTC
CASSPRPSGGQGEQFF
>TRBV12-3/TRBV12-4|TRBJ1-6|-|-
TGTGCCAGCAGTTTAAGGAGCTCCTATAATTCACCCCTCCACTTT
CASSLRSSYNSPLHF
>TRBV7-9|TRBJ1-4|few|TRBD1
TGTGCCAGCAGCCCAGGGGGTCCGGATGAAAAACTGTTTTTT
CASSPGGPDEKLFF
>TRBV28|TRBJ2-6|many|TRBD1
TGTGCCAGCAGTACGTACAGGGGGACTGGGGCCAACGTCCTGACTTTC
CASSTYRGTGANVLTF
>TRBV28|TRBJ2-3|-|-
TGTGCCAGCAGTTTATTGGGGAACAAGGATACGCAGTATTTT
CASSLLGNKDTQYF
>TRBV2|TRBJ2-2|many|-
TGTGCCAGCAGTGGGATTTTGAACACCGGGGAGCTGTTTTTT
CASSGILNTGELFF
>TRBV28|TRBJ2-3|many|-
TGTGCCAGCAGTCCGTCCGGCACAGATACGCAGTATTTT
CASSPSGTDTQYF
>TRBV12-3/TRBV12-4|TRBJ2-1|few|TRBD2
TGTGCCATCGAGGGACTAGTAACCTACAATGAGCAGTTCTTC
CAIEGLVTYNEQFF
>TRBV4-1|TRBJ2-3|-|-
TGCGCCAGCAGCCAAGCGGGGGATCAAAGGACGCAGTATTTT
CASSQAGDQRTQYF
>TRBV7-8|TRBJ1-4|-|-
TGTGCCAGCAGCTTACGGGTGGCCGGTGAAAAACTGTTTTTT
CASSLRVAGEKLFF
>TRBV6-2/TRBV6-3|TRBJ1-5|many|TRBD1
TGTGCCAGCAGTCGCAGGGGGCTTACTCAGCCCCAGCATTTT
CASSRRGLTQPQHF
>TRBV2|TRBJ2-2|many|TRBD2
TGTGCCAGCACCGGGGGGACTTTGAACACCGGGGAGCTGTTTTTT
CASTGGTLNTGELFF
>TRBV6-1|TRBJ2-5|-|-
TGTGCCAGCAAGCTCCAAGAGACCCAGTACTTC
CASKLQETQYF
>TRBV4-3|TRBJ2-1|-|TRBD2
TGCGCCAGCAGCCAAGAAAGTCCTAGGTCGACTAGCGACAATGAGCAGTTCTTC
CASSQESPRSTSDNEQFF
>TRBV6-5|TRBJ2-1|many|-
TGTGCCAGCAGTTACTCCATTGGGCCCTACAATGAGCAGTTCTTC
CASSYSIGPYNEQFF
>TRBV6-6|TRBJ2-3|-|TRBD2
TGTGCCAGCAGCAACTCAATAGCGGGAGAGGGGAATACGCAGTATTTT
CASSNSIAGEGNTQYF
>TRBV7-9|TRBJ1-1|few|-
TGTGCCAGCAGCTTGATCTCAGTCCCTTACACTGAAGCTTTCTTT
CASSLISVPYTEAFF
>TRBV20-1|TRBJ2-2|many|TRBD2
TGCAGTGCTAGAGAACTAGCGGCGAACACCGGGGAGCTGTTTTTT
CSARELAANTGELFF
>TRBV4-2|TRBJ2-3|many|-
TGTGCCAGCAGCCATGTTACAGGGCCGATGACAGATACGCAGTATTTT
CASSHVTGPMTDTQYF
>TRBV27|TRBJ2-4|many|TRBD2
TGTGCCAGCAGTTTAGGGCGGGGGAGAGCCAAAAACATTCAGTACTTC
CASSLGRGRAKNIQYF
>TRBV4-1|TRBJ2-3|many|-
TGCGCCAGCAGCCAAGTACCACTTAGCACAGATACGCAGTATTTT
CASSQVPLSTDTQYF
>TRBV6-4|TRBJ2-2|few|-
TGTGCCAGCAGTGGACAAATCAACACCGGGGAGCTGTTTTTT
CASSGQINTGELFF
>TRBV12-3/TRBV12-4|TRBJ2-7|-|TRBD1
TGTGCCAGCAGCCCACAGGGGCCTAAGTACGAGCAGTACTTC
CASSPQGPKYEQYF
>TRBV10-3|TRBJ2-5|many|-
TGTGCCACCACCAGCGGGGAGACCCAGTACTTC
CATTSGETQYF
>TRBV27|TRBJ1-6|many|-
TGTGCCAGCAGTTGGGGGGCGGATAATTCACCCCTCCACTTT
CASSWGADNSPLHF
>TRBV5-5|TRBJ2-5|-|TRBD2
TGTGCCAGCAGCGACGGCGGGGGGTACCAAGAGACCCAGTACTTC
CASSDGGGYQETQYF
>TRBV7-8|TRBJ2-3|-|-
TGTGCCAGCAGCTGGACAGAGGGGGGGAGGGGAGATACGCAGTATTTT
CASSWTEGGRGDTQYF
>TRBV5-4|TRBJ2-5|few|TRBD2
TGTGCCAGCACCGACTCCATAGCGGGACAAGAGACCCAGTACTTC
CASTDSIAGQETQYF
>TRBV10-3|TRBJ1-5|many|-
TGTGCCACCCAAGGCTCGCAGGGCGGGGTGGAGCCCCAGCATTTT
CATQGSQGGVEPQHF
>TRBV24-1|TRBJ2-5|-|TRBD2
TGTGCCACCAGTGACTCGACTAGCGGGGGTGAGACCCAGTACTTC
CATSDSTSGGETQYF
>TRBV7-2|TRBJ1-5|few|TRBD1
TGTGCCAGCAGCTTAGCGTGGCAGGGGGCGGCTCAGCCCCAGCATTTT
CASSLAWQGAAQPQHF
>TRBV28|TRBJ1-1|-|-
TGTGCCAGCTTCGAAAGGAACACTGAAGCTTTCTTT
CASFERNTEAFF
>TRBV7-2|TRBJ1-6|-|-
TGTGCCAGCAGGACCCGGGGCAATCCTAATTCACCCCTCCACTTT
CASRTRGNPNSPLHF
>TRBV5-1|TRBJ1-1|many|-
TGCGCCAGCAGCTTGGAGGTGGGGAGAACTGAAGCTTTCTTT
CASSLEVGRTEAFF